This T cell receptor beta chain was profiled in a study of somatic mutations in cytotoxic T cells in rheumatoid arthritis (dated by TCRdb to between 2016 and 2019). Background for the entire study: Some T-cell populations stained with V beta antibodies were sorted by flow on a FACSAria II or Sony SH800 to nearly 100% purity, with sorted V beta1+ cells additionally subjected to TCRB sequencing. Patient and control groups had essentially identical median ages. The study asked whether expanded CD8+ T-cell clones in newly diagnosed, untreated rheumatoid arthritis carry somatic mutations, and used TCRB deep sequencing to characterize clonality. A total of about 67 rheumatoid arthritis patients and about 21 healthy controls underwent TCRB deep sequencing.

General study outcomes and caveats: The largest CD8+ clone made up more than 20% of CD8+ cells in about an eighth of the roughly 60 patients, and blood and synovial fluid shared several identical CD8+ TCRB sequences. The antigen targets of the expanded CD8+ clones were unknown, and absence from virus-specific databases did not rule out viral specificity. The slight underrepresentation of TRBV07 in patients was not corrected for multiple comparisons. CD8+ T-cell clonality did not differ significantly between rheumatoid arthritis patients and age-matched healthy controls. CD8+ clonality increased with age in patients (Spearman r of about 0.5) but not in healthy controls.

Sequencing of TCRB CDR3 was done on genomic DNA with the immunoSEQ assay. In the original analysis: Only productive TCRB rearrangements were included in the analyses. Defining a clone by its unique TCRB CDR3 sequence, the study calculated clonality as a productive clonality index derived from Shannon entropy. To calculate repertoire overlap between two samples, the template counts of each clone were considered relative to each sample's total templates. V-gene usage from TCRB sequencing and V-gene usage measured by flow cytometry were correlated (Spearman r of around 0.6). The source is immuneACCESS, and TCRdb retained only in-frame sequences with V and J called. Part of the clones is not carried over; for the studies checked, unresolved V genes explain less than half of this, and the remainder is unexplained. The V and J calls and clone size were taken over from that table, and D and trimming were inferred from the DNA. Present in this sample are about 18,000 clones, almost 85% of which were seen just once. The ten largest account for over 9.5% of the sample.

Worth noting for this clone: The antigen it binds to is not known. Base-call qualities are not available, and no considerably larger clone is one nucleotide away.

The CDR3 numbers 12 residues from cysteine through phenylalanine. Only the CDR3 part of the read is kept: 36 bases, read in frame from the first base. Reading the germline V gene (reference sequence) gives CDR1 LNHDA and CDR2 SQIVND. V was cut back by 6 bases and J by 7 bases, leaving a gap of 10 bases between them. With a median age of approximately 50 years (range about 20-80) and around 60% female, the healthy controls consisted of 20 blood donors whose buffy coats were used. CD4+ and CD8+ cells were isolated by positive magnetic bead selection on an AutoMACS, and purity was checked by flow cytometry. Ficoll-Paque PLUS density gradient separation was used to isolate peripheral blood mononuclear cells. DNA from CD4-enriched, CD8-enriched or PBMC samples was extracted using Nucleospin Tissue or Tissue XS kits and then quantified on a Qubit 2.0 fluorometer.

The sequenced material came from CD8+ T cells sorted from blood. The receptor chain draws on TRBV19 and TRBJ2-1, with the D segment identity uncertain. The sequence was obtained from a woman aged 45-59 years in good health. The base sequence is TGTGCCAGTAGCCTCGGTGATAATGAGCAGTTCTTC. This sequence encodes CASSLGDNEQFF.